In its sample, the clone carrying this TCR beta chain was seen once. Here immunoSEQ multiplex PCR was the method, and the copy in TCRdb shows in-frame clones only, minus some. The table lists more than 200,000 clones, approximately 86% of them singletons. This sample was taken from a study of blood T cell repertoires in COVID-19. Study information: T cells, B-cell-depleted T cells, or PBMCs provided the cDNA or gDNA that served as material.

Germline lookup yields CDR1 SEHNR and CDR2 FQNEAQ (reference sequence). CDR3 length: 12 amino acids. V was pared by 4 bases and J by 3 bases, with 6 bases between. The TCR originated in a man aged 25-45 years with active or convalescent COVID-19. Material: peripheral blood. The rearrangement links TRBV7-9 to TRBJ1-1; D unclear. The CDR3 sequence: CASSSIDTEAFF. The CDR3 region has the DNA TGTGCCAGCAGCTCCATTGACACTGAAGCTTTCTTT.